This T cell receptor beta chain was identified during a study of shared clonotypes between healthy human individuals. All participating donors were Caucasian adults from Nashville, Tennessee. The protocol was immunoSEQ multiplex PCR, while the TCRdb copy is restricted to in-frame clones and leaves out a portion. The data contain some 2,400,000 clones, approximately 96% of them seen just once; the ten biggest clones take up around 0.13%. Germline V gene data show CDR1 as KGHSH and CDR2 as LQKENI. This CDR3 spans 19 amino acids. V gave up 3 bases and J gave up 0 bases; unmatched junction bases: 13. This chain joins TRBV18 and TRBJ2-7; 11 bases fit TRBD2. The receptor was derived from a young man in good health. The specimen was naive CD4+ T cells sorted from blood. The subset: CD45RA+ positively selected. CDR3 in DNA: TGTGCCAGCTCACCGTGGGGACTAGCGGACCCTAGGAGCTCCTACGAGCAGTACTTC. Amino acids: CASSPWGLADPRSSYEQYF.